Below are 21 T cell receptor beta chains sequenced from a single sample in a study of technical replicates of blood from a few donors. Method: immunoSEQ multiplex PCR; TCRdb's copy keeps in-frame clones and lacks some. Altogether about 61,000 clones are present, around 97% being singletons, with the ten largest covering over 0.15%. The source material was T cells isolated from PBMCs. The receptors here all came from a human donor in good health.

The chain combines TRBV7-4 with TRBJ1-5; 10 bases align to TRBD1. This CDR3 comprises 16 residues. Germline V lookup: CDR1 SGHVT, CDR2 SQSDAQ. V was pared by 1 base and J by 6 bases, with 6 bases of the junction left unmatched. CDR3 nucleotides: TGTGCCAGCAGCTTAGTTCCGGGACAGGGGAGTCAGCCCCAGCATTTT. Translation: CASSLVPGQGSQPQHF.

The V and J genes are TRBV7-8 and TRBJ2-5; the match to TRBD2 covers 9 bases. Germline trimming cut 1 base from V and 5 bases from J; bases unmatched to any gene: 11. Germline CDR1 SGHVS, CDR2 FQNEAQ. The CDR3 length is 17 residues. The CDR3 loop reads CASSLVGWRGGPETQYF. CDR3 nucleotides: TGTGCCAGCAGCTTAGTGGGCTGGCGGGGGGGCCCGGAGACCCAGTACTTC.

The chain uses TRBV2 and TRBJ2-1; TRBD2 matches at 14 bases. CDR1 is SNHLY, CDR2 FYNNEI, per germline. This CDR3 has 19 amino acids. V was pared by 6 bases and J by 1 base, with 11 bases of the junction left unmatched. The CDR3 bases are TGTGCCAGCAGGGCCGGGACTAGCGGGAGACGAGGATCCTACAATGAGCAGTTCTTC. Its translation: CASRAGTSGRRGSYNEQFF.

This sequence joins TRBV9 and TRBJ1-3; 8 bases are a match to TRBD1. The germline V gene encodes CDR1 SGDLS and CDR2 YYNGEE. V shed 3 bases and J 0 bases; nucleotides not matched to a gene: 2. The CDR3 runs 15 residues. CDR3 bases: TGTGCCAGCAGCGCCACAGGGGGCTCTGGAAACACCATATATTTT. This sequence encodes CASSATGGSGNTIYF.

The V call is TRBV6-5, the J call TRBJ1-4; 8 bases align to TRBD1. The J segment lost 8 bases and the V segment lost 6 bases, leaving 11 bases of the junction unmatched. Germline V lookup: CDR1 MNHEY, CDR2 SVGAGI. This CDR3 comprises 15 residues. CDR3 DNA: TGTGCCAGCAGGTCGACAGGGGATCCGGGCGAAAAACTGTTTTTT. Protein sequence: CASRSTGDPGEKLFF.

This chain links TRBV7-6 with TRBJ1-1, with D unclear. The germline CDR1 and CDR2 sequences are SGHVS and FNYEAQ. The V and J ends lost 1 base and 5 bases respectively, with 20 bases between them. CDR3 size: 17 residues. In DNA, the CDR3 is TGTGCCAGCAGCTTAGAGTTGGTTTATCGAAGAGGGACTGAAGCTTTCTTT. Its protein product is CASSLELVYRRGTEAFF.

The V call is TRBV25-1, the J call TRBJ1-1; no firm D call. Germline CDR1 and CDR2: MGHDK and SYGVNS. CDR3 size: 15 residues. V lost 6 bases and J lost 3, with 17 bases in between. The CDR3 DNA reads as TGTGCCAGCAGAGAGGGCCCTTACCAGTACACTGAAGCTTTCTTT. Translating gives CASREGPYQYTEAFF. The variable domain in full, completed from reference TRBV25-1 and TRBJ1-1, reads EADIYQTPRYLVIGTGKKITLECSQTMGHDKMYWYQQDPGMELHLIHYSYGVNSTEKGDLSSESTVSRIRTEHFPLTLESARPSHTSQYLCASREGPYQYTEAFFGQGTRLTVV.

V usage is TRBV6-5 and J usage is TRBJ2-7; D might be TRBD1 (6 bases). Germline V CDR1 and CDR2: MNHEY, SVGAGI. The V end lost 6 bases, the J end lost 5 bases, and 14 bases lay between the germline ends. The CDR3 is 13 amino acids. CDR3 bases: TGTGCCAGCAGCCGGCAGGGGTCGCACGAGCAGTACTTC. Encoded protein: CASSRQGSHEQYF.

V gene TRBV5-1 combines with J gene TRBJ1-2, with a possible D match to TRBD1 (6 bases). Trimming removed 0 bases at V and 8 bases at J, with 17 bases between. Germline CDR1 reads SGHRS; CDR2 reads YFSETQ. This CDR3 is 15 amino acids long. The CDR3 spells CASSLVPYQGSGYTF. CDR3 in DNA: TGCGCCAGCAGCTTGGTTCCTTACCAGGGGTCAGGCTACACCTTC.

This clone was picked up one time. The rearrangement joins TRBV6-5 to TRBJ1-4; possible D gene TRBD1, 6 bases. The CDR3 spans 14 residues. The germline V and J ends were trimmed by 6 bases and 4 bases, with 12 bases remaining between them. Germline V gene sequence: CDR1 MNHEY, CDR2 SVGAGI. CDR3 bases: TGTGCCAGCAGCCAGGACAGCTATAATGAAAAACTGTTTTTT. It is translated as CASSQDSYNEKLFF.

V is TRBV9 and J is TRBJ2-3; TRBD2 matches at 7 bases. Trimming removed 0 bases from V and 8 bases from J; junction bases left unmatched: 9. Germline assignment: CDR1 SGDLS and CDR2 YYNGEE. The CDR3 has 15 amino acids. The CDR3 region has the DNA TGTGCCAGCAGCGTAGATCTGAGGGCTAGCGGTACGCAGTATTTT. Translated, it gives CASSVDLRASGTQYF.

This chain joins TRBV19 and TRBJ1-1; D remains unclear. Germline loops: CDR1 LNHDA, CDR2 SQIVND (reference sequence). Trimming removed 0 bases from V and 8 bases from J, with 7 bases in between. There are 12 residues in the CDR3. CDR3 in DNA: TGTGCCAGTAGTATAGAGCGGGAGGAAGCTTTCTTT. Translated: CASSIEREEAFF.

The CDR3 sequence: CAWGGGETQYF. The CDR3 nucleotides read TGTGCCTGGGGCGGCGGGGAGACCCAGTACTTC. The genes are TRBV30 and TRBJ2-5, with D perhaps TRBD2 (5 bases). The CDR3 has 11 amino acids. Germline assignment: CDR1 GTSNPN and CDR2 SVGIG (reference sequence). V dropped 5 bases and J dropped 5 bases, with 9 bases sitting between them.

The chain is built from TRBV5-1 and TRBJ2-1, with a weak D call TRBD2 (5 bases). V was cut by 2 bases and J by 6 bases, with 15 bases left in between. The CDR3 length is 15 residues. The germline CDR1 and CDR2 sequences are SGHRS and YFSETQ. The CDR3 loop is CASSFSGTSFNEQFF. CDR3 in DNA: TGCGCCAGCAGCTTCTCCGGAACTAGTTTCAATGAGCAGTTCTTC.

The gene calls are TRBV5-1 and TRBJ1-4; 8 positions match TRBD1. Unmatched junction bases numbered 7, after V lost 1 base and J lost 8 bases. The CDR3 sequence is 15 residues long. From germline, CDR1 is SGHRS and CDR2 YFSETQ. In DNA form, the CDR3 reads TGCGCCAGCAGCTTGAGAGGGACAGGAGGCGAAAAACTGTTTTTT. Translated: CASSLRGTGGEKLFF. The variable domain in full, with the rest retrieved from reference TRBV5-1 and TRBJ1-4, is KAGVTQTPRYLIKTRGQQVTLSCSPISGHRSVSWYQQTPGQGLQFLFEYFSETQRNKGNFPGRFSGRQFSNSRSEMNVSTLELGDSALYLCASSLRGTGGEKLFFGSGTQLSVL.

The chain carries TRBV4-2 and TRBJ2-1, with TRBD1 identical over 8 bases. This CDR3 region has 14 residues. With V trimmed by 1 base and J by 7 bases, 3 bases remained unmatched. The germline V gene encodes CDR1 LGHNA and CDR2 YNFKEQ. The CDR3 loop is CASSQGTGGNEQFF. In DNA form, the CDR3 reads TGTGCCAGCAGCCAAGGAACAGGGGGGAATGAGCAGTTCTTC.

The V and J genes are TRBV5-1 and TRBJ1-5; 7 positions match TRBD1. Losses at the gene ends were 4 bases for V and 4 bases for J; bases not matched to a gene: 5. Germline CDR1 and CDR2: SGHRS and YFSETQ. The CDR3 has 14 residues. CDR3 residues: CASSPGTANQPQHF. In DNA form, the CDR3 reads TGCGCCAGCAGCCCCGGGACAGCTAATCAGCCCCAGCATTTT.

This chain connects TRBV11-2 to TRBJ1-1; D is unresolved. Trimming cost V 0 bases and J 6 bases, with 11 bases left between them. The CDR3 contains 14 residues. Germline CDR1 reads SGHAT; CDR2 reads FQNNGV. CDR3 region: CASSLELAVAEAFF. The CDR3 coding sequence is TGTGCCAGCAGCTTAGAATTAGCGGTGGCTGAAGCTTTCTTT.

The rearrangement joins TRBV10-1 to TRBJ1-1, with unresolved D. CDR1 WNHNN and CDR2 SYGVQD come from the germline V gene (reference sequence). The CDR3 contains 13 residues. V was cut by 2 bases and J by 5 bases, with 9 bases left in between. The CDR3 DNA reads as TGCGCCAGCAGTGAGGCAGCGTCAACTGAAGCTTTCTTT. Protein product: CASSEAASTEAFF.

This chain connects TRBV10-1 to TRBJ2-3, with D possibly being TRBD1 (6 bases). Deletions cut 6 bases from V and 5 bases from J, with 6 bases between. Germline values: CDR1 WNHNN, CDR2 SYGVQD (reference sequence). The length of the CDR3 is 11 residues. As DNA, the CDR3 is TGCGCCAGCAGGACAGGAGATACGCAGTATTTT. It translates to CASRTGDTQYF.

This chain connects TRBV5-1 to TRBJ2-7, with 11 positions matching TRBD1. V lost 0 bases, J lost 3 bases, and 5 bases stayed unmatched. This CDR3 comprises 16 residues. Looked up from germline, CDR1 is SGHRS and CDR2 is YFSETQ. In DNA, the CDR3 is TGCGCCAGCAGCTTGGGGGAGGGACAGGGGGTCTACGAGCAGTACTTC. Translation gives CASSLGEGQGVYEQYF.